Listed here are 28 T cell receptor beta chains from one sample, sequenced in a study of blood T cells in healthy people across ages. The authors ran a second PCR of 7 to 11 cycles using a sample-barcoded 5' primer and a J-beta primer mix. TCRdb recomputed calls from the 5' RACE reads with MiXCR, one row per CDR3 protein. The top ten clones hold roughly 20% of a sample with approximately 770,000 distinct CDR3 sequences, 58% of them seen once. The sequenced sample consisted of blood. Receptor source: a man aged 30 to 45 in good health.

The genes are TRBV6-5 and TRBJ2-2, with 7 bases identical to TRBD1. Germline values: CDR1 MNHEY, CDR2 SVGAGI. The CDR3 has 15 residues. After removal of 5 bases from V and 4 bases from J, the junction contained 7 bases not matched to a gene. DNA for the CDR3: TGTGCCAGCAGTGCTCGACAGGGAGCCACCGGGGAGCTGTTTTTT. Translated, it gives CASSARQGATGELFF.

This clonotype has just a few counts. V is TRBV6-1 and J is TRBJ2-5, with 9 bases identical to TRBD1. Trimming at V came to 6 bases and at J to 4 bases, leaving 6 bases not matched to a gene. CDR1 is MNHNS, CDR2 SASEGT, per germline. This CDR3 spans 14 amino acids. Here the CDR3 reads CASRGQGPRETQYF. The CDR3 bases are TGTGCCAGCAGGGGACAGGGCCCACGAGAGACCCAGTACTTC.

The V and J genes are TRBV14 and TRBJ2-5; unclear D gene. Germline CDR1 is SGHDN and CDR2 is FVKESK. The CDR3 consists of 14 residues. V was shortened by 1 base and J by 3 bases, with 9 bases between the two germline ends. CDR3 region: CASSQGTPKETQYF. The CDR3 coding sequence is TGTGCCAGCAGCCAAGGGACCCCCAAAGAGACCCAGTACTTC. Supplemented by reference TRBV14 and TRBJ2-5, the full variable domain reads EAGVTQFPSHSVIEKGQTVTLRCDPISGHDNLYWYRRVMGKEIKFLLHFVKESKQDESGMPNNRFLAERTGGTYSTLKVQPAELEDSGVYFCASSQGTPKETQYFGPGTRLLVL.

This clonotype came up a few times. The chain uses TRBV20-1 and TRBJ2-5, with D tentatively TRBD1 or TRBD2 (5 bases each). V was trimmed by 3 bases and J by 2 bases, leaving 10 bases between them. The CDR3 totals 13 residues. Looked up from germline, CDR1 is DFQATT and CDR2 is SNEGSKA (reference sequence). The CDR3 DNA sequence: TGCAGTGCTAGTTCTGGGGGTCAAGAGACCCAGTACTTC. Translation: CSASSGGQETQYF.

This clonotype has more than one count but fewer than ten. The chain links TRBV20-1 to TRBJ2-5, with D perhaps matching TRBD1 (7 bases). V lost 6 bases and J lost 2, with 19 bases in between. There are 15 residues in the CDR3. Per the germline V gene, CDR1 is DFQATT and CDR2 is SNEGSKA (reference sequence). The CDR3 protein is CSARDFRDSQETQYF. For the CDR3, the DNA is TGCAGTGCCCGGGACTTCAGGGACAGTCAAGAGACCCAGTACTTC.

The sample holds a few counts of this clonotype. The V and J genes are TRBV10-3 and TRBJ2-5; TRBD2 matches at 10 bases. Germline values: CDR1 ENHRY, CDR2 SYGVKD. V lost 10 bases, J lost 2 bases, and 4 bases stayed unmatched. The CDR3 length is 13 residues. DNA of the CDR3: TGTGCCACCGGGACTAGCGAGCAAGAGACCCAGTACTTC. This encodes CATGTSEQETQYF.

The chain links TRBV20-1 to TRBJ2-1; D is perhaps TRBD1 or TRBD2 (6 bases each). The CDR3 loop spans 15 amino acids. The V end lost 6 bases, the J end lost 10 bases, and 25 bases lay between the germline ends. Per the germline V gene, CDR1 is DFQATT and CDR2 is SNEGSKA (reference sequence). This CDR3 is CSAQGGSSVFYEQFF. The DNA for the CDR3 is TGCAGTGCGCAAGGGGGGTCGTCGGTCTTCTACGAGCAGTTCTTC.

In this sample, this clonotype turned up a few times. The chain couples TRBV6-6 to TRBJ2-7, with D perhaps TRBD1 (6 bases). V dropped 5 bases and J dropped 6 bases, with 17 bases sitting between them. Germline V gene data show CDR1 as MNHNY and CDR2 as SVGAGI (reference sequence). The CDR3 is 14 residues long. The CDR3 loop is CASSPGTLGSEQYF. CDR3 DNA: TGTGCCAGCAGTCCCGGGACATTAGGGTCCGAGCAGTACTTC.

This clonotype has only a few counts. V is TRBV4-2 and J is TRBJ2-1; D is unclear. Trimming took 0 bases from V and 10 from J, leaving 7 bases between them. The CDR3 loop spans 12 amino acids. From germline, CDR1 is LGHNA and CDR2 YNFKEQ. CDR3 DNA: TGTGCCAGCAGCCAAGAGGAACGGGAGCAGTTCTTC. Translation gives CASSQEEREQFF.

The chain is built from TRBV29-1 and TRBJ2-3; D is possibly TRBD1 (5 bases). The germline CDR1 and CDR2 sequences are SQVTM and ANQGSEA. The CDR3 spans 14 residues. The V and J ends lost 4 bases and 4 bases respectively, with 15 bases between them. The CDR3 region is CSVGGPFVADTQYF. Written as DNA, the CDR3 is TGCAGCGTTGGGGGCCCCTTCGTAGCAGATACGCAGTATTTT.

The chain links TRBV13 to TRBJ2-7, with D perhaps given as TRBD1 or TRBD2 (5 bases each). This CDR3 has 14 residues. The V end lost 4 bases, the J end lost 7 bases, and 17 bases lay between the germline ends. In germline, CDR1 is PRHDT, CDR2 FYEKMQ (reference sequence). The CDR3 nucleotides are TGTGCCAGCAGCTGGGGACGGCCCCTGGGGGAGCAGTACTTC. Its protein is CASSWGRPLGEQYF.

The chain employs TRBV7-2 and TRBJ2-7; D could derive from TRBD1 or TRBD2 (5 bases each). The J call may be wrong; the DNA end is better matched by TRBJ2-4. CDR1 is SGHTA and CDR2 is FQGNSA in the germline V gene. CDR3 length equals 13 residues. This CDR3 is CASSRDWGSIQYF. The CDR3 region has the DNA TGTGCCAGCAGCCGAGACTGGGGGAGCATTCAGTACTTC.

The chain couples TRBV20-1 to TRBJ1-2; 8 bases fit TRBD1. V gave up 6 bases and J gave up 1 base; unmatched junction bases: 4. The CDR3 contains 13 residues. The germline CDR1 and CDR2 sequences are DFQATT and SNEGSKA (reference sequence). The CDR3 region is CSARTGFNYGYTF. The DNA for the CDR3 is TGCAGTGCCAGGACAGGGTTTAACTATGGCTACACCTTC.

The genes are TRBV7-2 and TRBJ1-1; D is uncertain. The V gene lost 4 bases and the J gene lost 2 bases, with 8 bases spanning the gap. Per the germline V gene, CDR1 is SGHTA and CDR2 is FQGNSA. The CDR3 loop spans 13 amino acids. In DNA form, the CDR3 reads TGTGCCAGCAGCTCCGACACCAACACTGAAGCTTTCTTT. Translation gives CASSSDTNTEAFF.

J is TRBJ2-4 and V is TRBV4-1; D is possibly TRBD2 (5 bases). The CDR3 runs to 14 residues. Trimming removed 4 bases at V and 13 bases at J, with 20 bases between. Germline V lookup: CDR1 MGHRA, CDR2 YSYEKL. This CDR3 reads CASSLLAGDPGQYF. The CDR3, as DNA: TGCGCCAGCAGCCTGTTGGCGGGCGACCCGGGGCAGTACTTC.

This clonotype was picked up one time. The chain uses TRBV5-6 and TRBJ1-1; 9 bases line up with TRBD1. The V gene end was trimmed by 4 bases and the J gene end by 4 bases; junction bases not matched to a gene: 5. CDR3 length: 14 residues. Germline V gene data show CDR1 as SGHDT and CDR2 as YYEEEE. CDR3 protein: CASSPGQGRTEAFF. The CDR3 DNA reads TGTGCCAGCAGCCCGGGACAGGGTCGCACTGAAGCTTTCTTT.

V usage is TRBV2 and J usage is TRBJ1-2; D gene ambiguous. This CDR3 is 14 amino acids long. Germline CDR1 is SNHLY and CDR2 is FYNNEI. The V gene lost 7 bases and the J gene lost 3 bases, with 15 bases spanning the gap. The CDR3 protein is CASKIPDGYYGYTF. DNA of the CDR3: TGTGCCAGCAAAATTCCGGACGGATACTATGGCTACACCTTC. Drawing the rest from reference TRBV2 and TRBJ1-2, the complete variable domain is EPEVTQTPSHQVTQMGQEVILRCVPISNHLYFYWYRQILGQKVEFLVSFYNNEISEKSEIFDDQFSVERPDGSNFTLKIRSTKLEDSAMYFCASKIPDGYYGYTFGSGTRLTVV.

This clonotype came up a few times. This rearrangement joins TRBV6-6 to TRBJ2-1, with D uncertain. The CDR3 spans 12 residues. CDR1 MNHNY and CDR2 SVGAGI come from the germline V gene (reference sequence). V was pared by 6 bases and J by 8 bases, with 11 bases between. Here the CDR3 reads CASSRLLDEQFF. The CDR3 DNA reads TGTGCCAGCAGCCGACTTTTGGATGAGCAGTTCTTC.

V and J are TRBV16 and TRBJ1-1; 7 bases align to TRBD1. CDR1 and CDR2 from the germline V gene are KGHSY and FQNENV. The CDR3 runs to 13 residues. After removal of 6 bases from V and 5 bases from J, the junction contained 6 bases not matched to a gene. CDR3 sequence: CASRPTGVTEAFF. CDR3 DNA sequence: TGTGCCAGCAGACCCACAGGGGTTACTGAAGCTTTCTTT.

This chain uses TRBV7-9 with TRBJ2-3, with 9 positions matching TRBD1. Germline V gene sequence: CDR1 SEHNR, CDR2 FQNEAQ (reference sequence). The CDR3 is 17 amino acids. The junction had 5 bases not matched to a gene; V was cut back by 1 base and J by 0 bases. As DNA, the CDR3 is TGTGCCAGCAGCTTAGGGGACAGGGCCTCTAGCACAGATACGCAGTATTTT. As protein: CASSLGDRASSTDTQYF.

The gene calls are TRBV6-2 or TRBV6-3 and TRBJ2-1, with TRBD2 matching 10 bases. The CDR3 is 17 residues long. V dropped 5 bases and J dropped 0; count of bases not matched to a gene: 7. Germline values: CDR1 MNHEY, CDR2 SVGEGT. The DNA for the CDR3 is TGTGCCAGCAGTAGACCAGCGGGAGGGGTCTCCTACAATGAGCAGTTCTTC. Its translation is CASSRPAGGVSYNEQFF.

V is TRBV2 and J is TRBJ2-5; 8 bases fit TRBD1. TRBJ2-7 matches the DNA end more closely, so the J call is doubtful. The CDR3 spans 14 residues. CDR1 SNHLY and CDR2 FYNNEI come from the germline V gene. This CDR3 is CASKDRGSPYEQYF. The CDR3 DNA reads as TGTGCCAGCAAAGACAGGGGTTCGCCCTACGAGCAGTACTTC.

This chain uses TRBV10-3 with TRBJ1-1, with D possibly matching TRBD1 (5 bases). V lost 3 bases and J 3 bases, leaving 11 bases between the germline ends. Germline-derived CDR1 and CDR2 are ENHRY and SYGVKD. The CDR3 spans 14 residues. CDR3 amino acids: CAISDRRADTEAFF. The CDR3 nucleotides read TGTGCCATCAGTGATCGCAGGGCCGACACTGAAGCTTTCTTT.

The gene calls are TRBV20-1 and TRBJ2-1, with D hard to call. The germline V gene encodes CDR1 DFQATT and CDR2 SNEGSKA (reference sequence). CDR3 length: 14 residues. Trimming pared 3 bases from V and 5 bases from J, leaving 14 bases between. The CDR3 DNA follows: TGCAGTGCTAGCCTAAACCCCCATCACAATGAGCAGTTCTTC. Amino acids: CSASLNPHHNEQFF.

Only a few counts were recorded for this clonotype. The chain uses TRBV6-2 or TRBV6-3 and TRBJ2-5; TRBD2 aligns across 9 bases. Germline V gene lookup returns CDR1 MNHEY and CDR2 SVGEGT. V trimming: 5 bases; J trimming: 7 bases; junction bases outside the gene matches: 5. This CDR3 region has 13 residues. CDR3 nucleotides: TGTGCCAGCAGTCGAACGACTAGCGGGACCCAGTACTTC. As protein: CASSRTTSGTQYF.

The chain carries TRBV5-1 and TRBJ2-1; D may be TRBD2 (6 bases). V was shortened by 4 bases and J by 0 bases, with 11 bases between the two germline ends. From germline, CDR1 is SGHRS and CDR2 YFSETQ. The CDR3 spans 15 residues. CDR3 protein: CASSRGEGSYNEQFF. CDR3 sequence (DNA): TGCGCCAGCAGCCGCGGGGAAGGCTCCTACAATGAGCAGTTCTTC. Variable domain in full (rest from reference TRBV5-1 and TRBJ2-1): KAGVTQTPRYLIKTRGQQVTLSCSPISGHRSVSWYQQTPGQGLQFLFEYFSETQRNKGNFPGRFSGRQFSNSRSEMNVSTLELGDSALYLCASSRGEGSYNEQFFGPGTRLTVL.

V gene TRBV9 combines with J gene TRBJ1-6; D is possibly TRBD1 (5 bases). The V gene lost 0 bases and the J gene lost 3 bases, with 13 bases spanning the gap. CDR3 length: 17 residues. The germline V gene has CDR1 SGDLS and CDR2 YYNGEE. The CDR3 DNA follows: TGTGCCAGCAGCGTAGCGGAGTCAGGGCGCTATAATTCACCCCTCCACTTT. It encodes CASSVAESGRYNSPLHF. The variable domain in full, completed from reference TRBV9 and TRBJ1-6, reads DSGVTQTPKHLITATGQRVTLRCSPRSGDLSVYWYQQSLDQGLQFLIQYYNGEERAKGNILERFSAQQFPDLHSELNLSSLELGDSALYFCASSVAESGRYNSPLHFGNGTRLTVT.

The J gene is TRBJ1-2, the V gene TRBV7-2, with TRBD1 identical over 10 bases. The CDR3 consists of 14 residues. Germline V gene data show CDR1 as SGHTA and CDR2 as FQGNSA. Trimming cost V 5 bases and J 7 bases; bases outside gene matches: 7. For the CDR3, the DNA is TGTGCCAGCAGCCCGCGACAGGGGGCCTTTGGCTACACCTTC. Amino acid sequence: CASSPRQGAFGYTF.